Here is one TCR beta chain with its context. RNA transcripts were the template, and TCR beta CDR3 regions were amplified from them. HTBI-primed first-round RT-PCR preceded second-round multiplex PCR. TCRdb re-called the multiplex PCR reads through MiXCR, storing one row per CDR3 protein. The sample lists roughly 700,000 distinct CDR3 sequences, roughly 40% occurring once. The CDR3 totals 15 residues. Trimming shortened V by 3 bases and J by 6 bases, and 14 bases separated the two germline ends. The germline V gene encodes CDR1 LNHNV and CDR2 YYDKDF (reference sequence). This sample was taken from a study of Graves' ophthalmopathy and Graves' hyperthyroidism.

The V and J genes are TRBV15 and TRBJ2-2; D possibly corresponds to TRBD1 (5 bases). The sequence came from an adult man with Graves' ophthalmopathy. The sequencing input was peripheral blood. CDR3: CATSSELSGSGELFF. CDR3 nucleotides: TGTGCCACCAGCAGTGAGTTATCAGGGTCCGGGGAGCTGTTTTTT.